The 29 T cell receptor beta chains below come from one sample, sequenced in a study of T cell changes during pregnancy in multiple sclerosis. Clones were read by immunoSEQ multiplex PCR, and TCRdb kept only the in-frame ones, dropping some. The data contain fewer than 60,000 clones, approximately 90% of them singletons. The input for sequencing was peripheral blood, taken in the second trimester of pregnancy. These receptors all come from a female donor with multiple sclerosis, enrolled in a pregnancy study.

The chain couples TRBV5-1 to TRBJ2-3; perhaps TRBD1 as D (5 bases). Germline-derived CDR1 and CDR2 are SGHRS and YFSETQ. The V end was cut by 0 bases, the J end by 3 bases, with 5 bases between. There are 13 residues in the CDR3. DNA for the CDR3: TGCGCCAGCAGCTTGGAGGGGACAGATACGCAGTATTTT. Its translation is CASSLEGTDTQYF.

CDR3 region: CASSYVSGSEQFF. The CDR3 DNA sequence: TGTGCCAGCAGCTATGTCAGCGGGAGTGAGCAGTTCTTC. The V and J genes are TRBV6-5 and TRBJ2-1; TRBD2 matches 8 bases. The CDR3 runs to 13 residues. Germline values: CDR1 MNHEY, CDR2 SVGAGI. The trim removed 6 bases at V and 9 bases at J, leaving 7 bases unmatched.

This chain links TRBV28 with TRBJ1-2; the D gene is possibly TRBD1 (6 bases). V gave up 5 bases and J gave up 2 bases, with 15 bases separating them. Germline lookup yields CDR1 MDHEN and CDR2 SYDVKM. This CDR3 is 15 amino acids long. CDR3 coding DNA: TGTGCCAGCAGTCAGGGACAAAAGGGCAACTATGGCTACACCTTC. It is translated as CASSQGQKGNYGYTF.

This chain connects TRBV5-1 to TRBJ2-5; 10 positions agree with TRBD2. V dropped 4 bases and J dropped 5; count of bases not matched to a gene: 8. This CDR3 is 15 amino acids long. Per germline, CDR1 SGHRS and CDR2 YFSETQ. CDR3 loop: CASSQSGTSEETQYF. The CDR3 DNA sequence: TGCGCCAGCAGCCAGTCCGGGACTAGCGAGGAGACCCAGTACTTC. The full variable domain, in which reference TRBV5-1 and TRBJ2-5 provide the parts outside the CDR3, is KAGVTQTPRYLIKTRGQQVTLSCSPISGHRSVSWYQQTPGQGLQFLFEYFSETQRNKGNFPGRFSGRQFSNSRSEMNVSTLELGDSALYLCASSQSGTSEETQYFGPGTRLLVL.

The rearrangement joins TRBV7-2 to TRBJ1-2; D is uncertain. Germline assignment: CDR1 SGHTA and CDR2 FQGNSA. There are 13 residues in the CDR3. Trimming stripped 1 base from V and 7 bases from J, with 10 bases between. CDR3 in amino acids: CASSLVPEGGYTF. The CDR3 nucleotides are TGTGCCAGCAGCTTAGTACCGGAGGGTGGCTACACCTTC. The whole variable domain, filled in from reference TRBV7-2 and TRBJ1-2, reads GAGVSQSPSNKVTEKGKDVELRCDPISGHTALYWYRQSLGQGLEFLIYFQGNSAPDKSGLPSDRFSAERTGGSVSTLTIQRTQQEDSAVYLCASSLVPEGGYTFGSGTRLTVV.

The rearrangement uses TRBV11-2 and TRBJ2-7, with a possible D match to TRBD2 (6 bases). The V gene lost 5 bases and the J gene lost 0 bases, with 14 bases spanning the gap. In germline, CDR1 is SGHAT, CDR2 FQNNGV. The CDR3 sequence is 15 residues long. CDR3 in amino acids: CASSQTSLPSYEQYF. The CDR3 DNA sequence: TGTGCCAGCAGCCAAACTAGCTTACCCTCCTACGAGCAGTACTTC.

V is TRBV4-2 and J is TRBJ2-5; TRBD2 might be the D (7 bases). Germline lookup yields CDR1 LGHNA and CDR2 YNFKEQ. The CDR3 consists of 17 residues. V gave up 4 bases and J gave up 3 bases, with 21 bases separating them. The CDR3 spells CASSPRGRGAFEETQYF. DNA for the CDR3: TGTGCCAGCAGCCCCCGCGGCCGGGGGGCCTTCGAAGAGACCCAGTACTTC.

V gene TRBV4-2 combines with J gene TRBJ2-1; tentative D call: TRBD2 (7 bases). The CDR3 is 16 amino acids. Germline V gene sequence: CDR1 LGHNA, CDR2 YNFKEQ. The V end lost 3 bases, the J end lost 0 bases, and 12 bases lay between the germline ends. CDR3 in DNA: TGTGCCAGCAGCCACACCCGGGGGGCCTCCTACAATGAGCAGTTCTTC. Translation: CASSHTRGASYNEQFF.

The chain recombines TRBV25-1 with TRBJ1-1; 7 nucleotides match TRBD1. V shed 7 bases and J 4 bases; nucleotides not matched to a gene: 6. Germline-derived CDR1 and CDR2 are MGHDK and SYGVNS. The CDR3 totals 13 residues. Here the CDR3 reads CASNDREGTEAFF. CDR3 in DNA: TGTGCCAGCAATGACAGGGAGGGCACTGAAGCTTTCTTT.

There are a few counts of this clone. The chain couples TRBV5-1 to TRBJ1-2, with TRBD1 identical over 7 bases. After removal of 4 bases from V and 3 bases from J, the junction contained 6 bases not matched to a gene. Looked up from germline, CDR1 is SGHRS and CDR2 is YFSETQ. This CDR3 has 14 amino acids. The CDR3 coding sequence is TGCGCCAGCAGCACCGACAGGGCCCACTATGGCTACACCTTC. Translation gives CASSTDRAHYGYTF.

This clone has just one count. The CDR3: CASSQVGLREAFF. Here the CDR3 DNA reads TGTGCCAGCAGCCAAGTAGGACTGAGGGAAGCTTTCTTT. The gene calls are TRBV14 and TRBJ1-1; D gene ambiguous. The CDR3 length is 13 residues. V was clipped by 1 base and J by 8 bases, with 11 bases between them. Germline-derived CDR1 and CDR2 are SGHDN and FVKESK.

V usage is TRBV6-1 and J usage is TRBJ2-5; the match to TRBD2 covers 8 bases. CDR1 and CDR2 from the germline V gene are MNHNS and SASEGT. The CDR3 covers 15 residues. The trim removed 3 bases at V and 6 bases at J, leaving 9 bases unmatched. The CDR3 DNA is TGTGCCAGCAGTGACTCCCGGGGGGGCGAGAAGACCCAGTACTTC. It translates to CASSDSRGGEKTQYF.

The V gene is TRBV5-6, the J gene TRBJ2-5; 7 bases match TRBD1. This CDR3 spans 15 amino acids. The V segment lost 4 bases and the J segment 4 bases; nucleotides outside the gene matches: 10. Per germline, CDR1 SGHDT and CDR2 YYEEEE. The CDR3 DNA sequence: TGTGCCAGCAGCCCGGACAGGTGGGCGGGAGAGACCCAGTACTTC. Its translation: CASSPDRWAGETQYF. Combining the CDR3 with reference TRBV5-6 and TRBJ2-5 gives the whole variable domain DAGVTQSPTHLIKTRGQQVTLRCSPKSGHDTVSWYQQALGQGPQFIFQYYEEEERQRGNFPDRFSGHQFPNYSSELNVNALLLGDSALYLCASSPDRWAGETQYFGPGTRLLVL.

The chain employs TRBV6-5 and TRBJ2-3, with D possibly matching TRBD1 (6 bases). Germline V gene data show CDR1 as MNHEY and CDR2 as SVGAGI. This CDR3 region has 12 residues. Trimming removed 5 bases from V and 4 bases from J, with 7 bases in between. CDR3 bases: TGTGCCAGCAGTAACAGGGCAGATACGCAGTATTTT. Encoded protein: CASSNRADTQYF.

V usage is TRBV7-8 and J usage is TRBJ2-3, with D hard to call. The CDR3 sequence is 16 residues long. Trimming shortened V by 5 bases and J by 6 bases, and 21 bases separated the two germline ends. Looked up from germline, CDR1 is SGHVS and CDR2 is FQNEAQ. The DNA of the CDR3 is TGTGCCAGCAGCCACCTCGAGGATCGGTTATCGGATACGCAGTATTTT. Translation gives CASSHLEDRLSDTQYF.

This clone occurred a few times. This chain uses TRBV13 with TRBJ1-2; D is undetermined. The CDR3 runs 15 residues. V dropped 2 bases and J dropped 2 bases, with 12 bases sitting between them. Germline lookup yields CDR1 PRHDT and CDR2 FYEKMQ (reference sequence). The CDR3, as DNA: TGTGCCAGCAGCTTAAGGAGGGTGCGAAACTATGGCTACACCTTC. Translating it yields CASSLRRVRNYGYTF.

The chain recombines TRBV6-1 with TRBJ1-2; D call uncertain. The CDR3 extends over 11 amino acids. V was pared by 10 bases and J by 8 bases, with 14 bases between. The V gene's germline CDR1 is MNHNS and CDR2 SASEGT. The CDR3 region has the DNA TGTGCCACCACGGAGATTCGGGGCTACACCTTC. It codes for CATTEIRGYTF.

The CDR3 is CASSRRGTGVNSPLHF. For the CDR3, the DNA is TGTGCCAGCAGCCGCCGCGGGACAGGGGTGAATTCACCCCTCCACTTT. The V call is TRBV7-9, the J call TRBJ1-6, with 10 bases that match TRBD1. CDR3 length: 16 amino acids. Germline V CDR1 and CDR2: SEHNR, FQNEAQ (reference sequence). V lost 5 bases to trimming and J lost 7 bases; unmatched junction nucleotides: 8.

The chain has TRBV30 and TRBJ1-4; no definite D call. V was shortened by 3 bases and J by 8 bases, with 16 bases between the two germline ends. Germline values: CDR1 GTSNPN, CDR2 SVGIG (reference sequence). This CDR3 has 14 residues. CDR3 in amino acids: CAWSFSRHAEKLFF. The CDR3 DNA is TGTGCCTGGAGCTTCAGCCGACACGCGGAAAAACTGTTTTTT.

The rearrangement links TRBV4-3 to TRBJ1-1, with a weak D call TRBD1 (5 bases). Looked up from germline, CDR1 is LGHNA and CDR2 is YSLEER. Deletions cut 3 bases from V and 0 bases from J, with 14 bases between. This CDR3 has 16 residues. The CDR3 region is CASSQAGEGMNTEAFF. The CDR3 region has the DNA TGCGCCAGCAGCCAGGCCGGGGAGGGGATGAACACTGAAGCTTTCTTT.

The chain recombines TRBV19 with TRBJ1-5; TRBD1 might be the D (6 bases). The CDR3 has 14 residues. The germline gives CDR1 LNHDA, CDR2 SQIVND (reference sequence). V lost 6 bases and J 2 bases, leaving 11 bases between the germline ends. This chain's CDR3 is CASSPQGGNQPQHF. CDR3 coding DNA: TGTGCCAGTAGCCCACAGGGTGGCAATCAGCCCCAGCATTTT.

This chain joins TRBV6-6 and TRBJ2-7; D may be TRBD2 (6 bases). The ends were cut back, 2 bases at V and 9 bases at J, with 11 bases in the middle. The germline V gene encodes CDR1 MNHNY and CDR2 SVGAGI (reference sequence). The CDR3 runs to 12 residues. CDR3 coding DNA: TGTGCCAGCAGTTACGGGGGGTCCGGGCAGTACTTC. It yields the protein CASSYGGSGQYF.

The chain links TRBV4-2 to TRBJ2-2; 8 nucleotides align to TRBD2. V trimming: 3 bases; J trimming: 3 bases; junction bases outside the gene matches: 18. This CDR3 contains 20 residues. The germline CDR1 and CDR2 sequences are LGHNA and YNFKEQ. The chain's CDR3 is CASSQGLGRGGRFDTGELFF. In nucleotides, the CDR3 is TGTGCCAGCAGCCAGGGCCTGGGACGGGGGGGCCGATTCGACACCGGGGAGCTGTTTTTT.

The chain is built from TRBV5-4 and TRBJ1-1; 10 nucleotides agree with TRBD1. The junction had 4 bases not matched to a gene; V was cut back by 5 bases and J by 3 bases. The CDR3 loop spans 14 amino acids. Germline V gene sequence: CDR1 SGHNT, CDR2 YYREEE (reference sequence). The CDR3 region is CASSRDRGDTEAFF. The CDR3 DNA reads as TGTGCCAGCAGTCGGGACAGGGGCGACACTGAAGCTTTCTTT.

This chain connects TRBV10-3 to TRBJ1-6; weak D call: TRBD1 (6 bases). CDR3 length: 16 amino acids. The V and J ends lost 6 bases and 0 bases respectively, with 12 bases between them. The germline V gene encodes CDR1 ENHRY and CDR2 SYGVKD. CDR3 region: CAIRAGQSSYNSPLHF. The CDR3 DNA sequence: TGTGCCATCAGAGCTGGACAGAGCTCCTATAATTCACCCCTCCACTTT.

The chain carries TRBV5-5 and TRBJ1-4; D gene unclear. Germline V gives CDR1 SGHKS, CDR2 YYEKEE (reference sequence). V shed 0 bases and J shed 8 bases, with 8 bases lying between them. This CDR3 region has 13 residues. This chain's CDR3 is CASSLVVREKLFF. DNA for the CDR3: TGTGCCAGCAGCTTGGTGGTCCGGGAAAAACTGTTTTTT.

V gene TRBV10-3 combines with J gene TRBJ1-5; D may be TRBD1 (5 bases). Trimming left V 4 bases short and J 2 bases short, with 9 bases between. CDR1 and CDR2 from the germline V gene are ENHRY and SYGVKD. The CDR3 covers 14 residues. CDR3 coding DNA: TGTGCCATCAGTGCGGGGGGGGGCAATCAGCCCCAGCATTTT. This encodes CAISAGGGNQPQHF.

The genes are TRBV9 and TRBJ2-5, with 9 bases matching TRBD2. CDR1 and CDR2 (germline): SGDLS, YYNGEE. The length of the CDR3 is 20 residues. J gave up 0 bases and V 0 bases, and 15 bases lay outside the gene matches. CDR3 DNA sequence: TGTGCCAGCAGCGTAGCCCCGATTTTGCGGGGGGGCCTGTACCAAGAGACCCAGTACTTC. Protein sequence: CASSVAPILRGGLYQETQYF.

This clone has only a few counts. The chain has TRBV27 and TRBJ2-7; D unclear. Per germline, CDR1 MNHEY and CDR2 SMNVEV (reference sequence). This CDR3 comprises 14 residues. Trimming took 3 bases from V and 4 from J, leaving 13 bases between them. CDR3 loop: CASSLNPLLYEQYF. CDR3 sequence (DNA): TGTGCCAGCAGTTTGAATCCGCTGCTATACGAGCAGTACTTC.